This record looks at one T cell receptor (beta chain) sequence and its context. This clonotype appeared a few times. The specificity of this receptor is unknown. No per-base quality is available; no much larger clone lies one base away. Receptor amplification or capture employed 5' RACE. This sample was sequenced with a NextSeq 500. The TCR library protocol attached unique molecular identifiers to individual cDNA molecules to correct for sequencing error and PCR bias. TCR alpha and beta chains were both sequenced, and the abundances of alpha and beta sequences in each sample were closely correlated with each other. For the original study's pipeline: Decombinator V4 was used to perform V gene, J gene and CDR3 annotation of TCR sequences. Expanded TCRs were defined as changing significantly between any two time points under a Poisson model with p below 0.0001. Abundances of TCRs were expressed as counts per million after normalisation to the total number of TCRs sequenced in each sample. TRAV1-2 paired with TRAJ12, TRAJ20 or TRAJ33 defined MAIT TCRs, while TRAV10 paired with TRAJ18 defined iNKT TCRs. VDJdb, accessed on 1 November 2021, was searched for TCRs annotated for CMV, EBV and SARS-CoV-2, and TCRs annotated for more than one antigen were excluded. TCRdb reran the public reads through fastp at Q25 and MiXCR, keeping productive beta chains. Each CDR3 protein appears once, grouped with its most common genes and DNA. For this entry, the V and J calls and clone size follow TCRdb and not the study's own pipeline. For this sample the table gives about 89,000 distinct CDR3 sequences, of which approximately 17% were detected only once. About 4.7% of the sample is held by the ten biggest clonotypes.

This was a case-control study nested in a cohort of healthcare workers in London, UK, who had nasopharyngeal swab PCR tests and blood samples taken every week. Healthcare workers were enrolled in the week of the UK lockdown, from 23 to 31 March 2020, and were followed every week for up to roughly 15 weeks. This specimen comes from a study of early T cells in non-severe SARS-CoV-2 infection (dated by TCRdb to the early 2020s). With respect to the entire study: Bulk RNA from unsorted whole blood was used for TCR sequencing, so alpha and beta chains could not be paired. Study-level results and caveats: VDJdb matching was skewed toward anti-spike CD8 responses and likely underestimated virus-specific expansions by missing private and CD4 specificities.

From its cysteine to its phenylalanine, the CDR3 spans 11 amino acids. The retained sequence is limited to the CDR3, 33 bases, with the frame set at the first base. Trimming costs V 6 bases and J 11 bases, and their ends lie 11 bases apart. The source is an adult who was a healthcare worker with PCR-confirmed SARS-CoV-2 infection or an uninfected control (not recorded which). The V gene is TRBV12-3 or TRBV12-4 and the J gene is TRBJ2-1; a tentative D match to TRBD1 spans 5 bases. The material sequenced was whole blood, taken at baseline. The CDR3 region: CASSRRQKQFF. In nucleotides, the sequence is TGTGCCAGCAGCCGTAGACAGAAGCAGTTCTTC.